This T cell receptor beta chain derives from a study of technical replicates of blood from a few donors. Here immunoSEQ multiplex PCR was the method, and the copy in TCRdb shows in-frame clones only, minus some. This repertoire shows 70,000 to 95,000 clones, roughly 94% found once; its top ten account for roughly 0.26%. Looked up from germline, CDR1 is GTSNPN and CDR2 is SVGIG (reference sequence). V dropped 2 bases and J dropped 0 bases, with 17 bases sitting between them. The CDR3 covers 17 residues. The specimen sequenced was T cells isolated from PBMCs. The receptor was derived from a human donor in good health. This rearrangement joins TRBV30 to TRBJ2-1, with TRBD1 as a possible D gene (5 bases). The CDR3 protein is CAWSIPGHSRSYNEQFF. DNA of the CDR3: TGTGCCTGGAGTATACCCGGACACTCTCGCTCCTACAATGAGCAGTTCTTC.